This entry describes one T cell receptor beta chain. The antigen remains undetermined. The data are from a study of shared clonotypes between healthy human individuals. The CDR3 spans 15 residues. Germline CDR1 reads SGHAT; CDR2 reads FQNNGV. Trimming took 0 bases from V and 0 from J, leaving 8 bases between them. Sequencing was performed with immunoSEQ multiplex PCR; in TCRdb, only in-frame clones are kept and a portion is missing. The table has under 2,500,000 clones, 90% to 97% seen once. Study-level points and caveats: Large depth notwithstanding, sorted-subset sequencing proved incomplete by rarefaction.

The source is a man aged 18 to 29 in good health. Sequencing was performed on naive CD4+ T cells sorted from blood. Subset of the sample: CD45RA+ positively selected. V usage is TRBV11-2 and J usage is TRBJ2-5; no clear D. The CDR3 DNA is TGTGCCAGCAGCTTAGAAGACGCGAACCAAGAGACCCAGTACTTC. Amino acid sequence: CASSLEDANQETQYF.